The 18 T cell receptor beta chains below come from one sample, sequenced in a study of immune heterogeneity within non-small cell lung tumors. Bulk tumor genomic DNA was the template, and each sample received around 650 ng. Collection of several biopsies per primary tumor, spaced far apart, took place during surgery. The cohort was untreated, with newly diagnosed non-small cell lung cancer undergoing curative surgery. It was with 32 V and 13 J primers that multiplex PCR amplified TCR beta CDR3. TCRdb reprocessed the multiplex PCR reads via MiXCR and lists one record per CDR3 protein. The sample yields around 2,900 distinct CDR3 sequences, roughly 14% seen once. The sample comprised lung tumor tissue. These receptors were obtained from a female donor with non-small cell lung cancer.

This clonotype was seen ten or more times. The chain carries TRBV7-9 and TRBJ1-6; D not certain. Germline-derived CDR1 and CDR2 are SEHNR and FQNEAQ (reference sequence). The CDR3 sequence is 14 residues long. With 5 bases removed from V and 5 bases from J, the gap between germline ends came to 10 bases. The CDR3 sequence is CASSLGMNNSPLHF. The DNA for the CDR3 is TGTGCCAGCAGCCTGGGGATGAATAATTCACCCCTCCACTTT.

This clonotype turned up a few times. Being one base from a much bigger clone, this may be a read error. The CDR3: CASSYSGVRGTDTQYF. The DNA for the CDR3 is TGTGCCAGCAGTTACTCTGGGGTGCGGGGCACAGATACGCAGTATTTT. This chain joins TRBV6-5 and TRBJ2-3; D may be TRBD2 (5 bases). CDR1 and CDR2 from the germline V gene are MNHEY and SVGAGI. Trimming shortened V by 0 bases and J by 1 base, and 11 bases separated the two germline ends. The length of the CDR3 is 16 residues.

This clonotype qualifies as medium-sized (0.01 to 0.1%). This chain links TRBV10-1 with TRBJ2-1, with D possibly TRBD1 on 5 matching bases. The V end lost 0 bases, the J end lost 7 bases, and 13 bases lay between the germline ends. Germline V gene lookup returns CDR1 WNHNN and CDR2 SYGVQD (reference sequence). This CDR3 comprises 15 residues. The CDR3 loop reads CASSESRNRPNEQFF. Here the CDR3 DNA reads TGCGCCAGCAGTGAGTCAAGGAACAGGCCTAATGAGCAGTTCTTC.

By share of the sample, this clonotype is medium-sized. The chain recombines TRBV28 with TRBJ2-5, with D perhaps matching TRBD2 (6 bases). The CDR3 runs 15 residues. CDR1 and CDR2 from the germline V gene are MDHEN and SYDVKM. V gave up 4 bases and J gave up 3 bases, with 15 bases separating them. The DNA of the CDR3 is TGTGCCAGCAGTTCCTTAGCGCGCGGGGAAGAGACCCAGTACTTC. Protein product: CASSSLARGEETQYF.

By sample fraction, this clonotype is medium-sized (0.01 to 0.1%). V gene TRBV6-1 combines with J gene TRBJ1-5, with 8 bases lining up with TRBD1. The CDR3 covers 13 residues. Germline V CDR1 and CDR2: MNHNS, SASEGT. Trimming at V came to 8 bases and at J to 7 bases, leaving 7 bases not matched to a gene. The CDR3 sequence: CASSDRGGQPQHF. CDR3 coding DNA: TGTGCCAGCTCAGACAGGGGAGGGCAGCCCCAGCATTTT.

This clonotype qualifies as medium-sized (0.01 to 0.1%). The genes are TRBV6-5 and TRBJ2-4; 9 positions agree with TRBD2. The V segment lost 2 bases and the J segment 3 bases; nucleotides outside the gene matches: 8. The CDR3 runs 17 residues. CDR1 is MNHEY, CDR2 SVGAGI, per germline. CDR3 amino acids: CASSYLAGSRGKNIQYF. For the CDR3, the DNA is TGTGCCAGCAGTTACCTAGCGGGAAGCCGAGGCAAAAACATTCAGTACTTC.

This clonotype was observed at least ten times. The CDR3 DNA follows: TGTGCCAGCAGCCAAGGGACAGGGGATTCACCCCTCCACTTT. Amino acid sequence: CASSQGTGDSPLHF. The V and J genes are TRBV3-1 and TRBJ1-6; the match to TRBD1 covers 9 bases. V was pared by 1 base and J by 8 bases, with 0 bases of the junction left unmatched. Germline-derived CDR1 and CDR2 are LGHDT and YNNKEL (reference sequence). The length of the CDR3 is 14 residues.

This clonotype is deemed medium-sized. The chain combines TRBV28 with TRBJ1-5; perhaps TRBD1 as D (5 bases). V dropped 4 bases and J dropped 2 bases, with 15 bases sitting between them. The CDR3 has 16 amino acids. Looked up from germline, CDR1 is MDHEN and CDR2 is SYDVKM. In DNA form, the CDR3 reads TGTGCCAGCAGTTCCGCTAACATGGGGGGCAATCAGCCCCAGCATTTT. It codes for CASSSANMGGNQPQHF.

By frequency in the sample, this clonotype is medium-sized. The genes are TRBV7-8 and TRBJ2-1; 11 positions match TRBD2. Germline V CDR1 and CDR2: SGHVS, FQNEAQ. The CDR3 spans 15 residues. V was clipped by 3 bases and J by 7 bases; unmatched bases: 5. The CDR3 DNA reads as TGTGCCAGCAGCTTCCTCCTAGCGGGAGGAAATGAGCAGTTCTTC. Its translation is CASSFLLAGGNEQFF.

The chain combines TRBV25-1 with TRBJ2-7; tentative D call: TRBD2 (6 bases). The V and J ends lost 3 bases and 0 bases respectively, with 9 bases between them. CDR3 length: 14 amino acids. Germline V gene sequence: CDR1 MGHDK, CDR2 SYGVNS. The CDR3 spells CASSERGFSYEQYF. In nucleotides, the CDR3 is TGTGCCAGCAGTGAGCGGGGATTCTCCTACGAGCAGTACTTC.

This clonotype was counted between two and nine times. Being one base from a much bigger clone, this may be a read error. This chain uses TRBV6-1 with TRBJ1-1; D may be TRBD1 (5 bases). Germline CDR1 reads MNHNS; CDR2 reads SASEGT. CDR3 length: 14 amino acids. Here the CDR3 reads CVSRPRQRATEAFF. The CDR3 nucleotides are TGTGTCAGCAGGCCACGACAGAGGGCCACTGAAGCTTTCTTT.

Within the sample, this clonotype is medium-sized. The CDR3 nucleotides read TGCGCCAGCACCGCATCAGCGGGCGGCGGACAGTCCCGGGGTGGCTACACCTTC. The encoded protein is CASTASAGGGQSRGGYTF. The J gene is TRBJ1-2, the V gene TRBV4-1; D might be TRBD1 (6 bases). The CDR3 is made up of 18 amino acids. V lost 7 bases and J lost 7, with 31 bases in between. CDR1 is MGHRA and CDR2 is YSYEKL in the germline V gene.

By share of the sample, this clonotype is medium-sized. The chain employs TRBV6-1 and TRBJ1-1; D is unresolved. The CDR3 consists of 16 residues. Trimming pared 5 bases from V and 5 bases from J, leaving 21 bases between. The germline V gene has CDR1 MNHNS and CDR2 SASEGT. The CDR3 protein is CASSSPRTPQRTEAFF. Written as DNA, the CDR3 is TGTGCCAGCAGTTCACCTCGGACCCCCCAACGGACTGAAGCTTTCTTT.

A word on this clonotype: A much bigger clone sits one base away, suggesting this may be a read error. This chain uses TRBV9 with TRBJ2-2, with TRBD2 matching 7 bases. The CDR3 length is 15 residues. CDR1 SGDLS and CDR2 YYNGEE come from the germline V gene. J was trimmed by 5 bases and V by 6 bases; bases with no gene match: 10. The CDR3 nucleotides are TGTGCCAGCACTAAGCGGGGAAGGGGAACCGGGGAGCTGTTTTTT. This sequence encodes CASTKRGRGTGELFF.

This clonotype was counted at least ten times. This chain links TRBV5-4 with TRBJ2-7; D is perhaps TRBD1 or TRBD2 (5 bases each). Trimming took off 1 base at V and 3 bases at J, with 14 bases between the two ends. This CDR3 has 15 residues. Germline values: CDR1 SGHNT, CDR2 YYREEE (reference sequence). The CDR3 DNA sequence: TGTGCCAGCAGCTTGCGGTCGGGGCGACACTACGAGCAGTACTTC. Translation gives CASSLRSGRHYEQYF.

The sample holds many counts of this clonotype. The chain employs TRBV5-6 and TRBJ2-3; TRBD2 aligns across 11 bases. V lost 4 bases and J lost 6; bases outside the gene matches: 13. Germline V lookup: CDR1 SGHDT, CDR2 YYEEEE. The CDR3 is 17 amino acids. CDR3 sequence: CASSTRRLSSGRDTQYF. The DNA of the CDR3 is TGTGCCAGCAGCACGAGGCGACTATCTAGCGGGAGGGATACGCAGTATTTT.

The rearrangement uses TRBV30 and TRBJ2-5, with D hard to call. The CDR3 has 10 amino acids. Germline CDR1 reads GTSNPN; CDR2 reads SVGIG (reference sequence). V was trimmed by 6 bases and J by 5 bases, leaving 7 bases between them. In DNA, the CDR3 is TGTGCCTGCTGCCTGGAGACCCAGTACTTC. It specifies CACCLETQYF.

This clonotype was detected many times. The chain recombines TRBV4-2 with TRBJ2-5; 11 bases are shared with TRBD2. J lost 5 bases, V lost 5 bases, and 7 bases had no gene match. CDR3 length: 15 residues. Germline CDR1 reads LGHNA; CDR2 reads YNFKEQ. Written as DNA, the CDR3 is TGTGCCAGCAGCTATATAGCGGGAGGGGACGAGACCCAGTACTTC. Residues: CASSYIAGGDETQYF.